This T cell receptor beta chain was obtained from a study of CD8+ T cells in alopecia areata. At the level of the study: Tofacitinib was taken orally by treated patients, and the dose was 5 to 10 mg twice daily.

Germline CDR1 is SGHDT and CDR2 is YYEEEE. V was trimmed by 4 bases and J by 0 bases, leaving 12 bases between them. CDR3 length: 15 residues. Treatment denoted: oral pan-JAK inhibitor, 5-10 mg twice daily. Peripheral blood, together with lesional scalp punch biopsies, was collected from alopecia areata patients. Extraction of RNA preceded its reverse transcription into cDNA, which served as the sequencing template. Sequenced by immunoSEQ multiplex PCR; TCRdb stores in-frame clones only, minus some. The sample shows 150,000 to 200,000 clones, approximately 67% of them seen only once. This chain connects TRBV5-6 to TRBJ2-3; D perhaps matches TRBD2 (6 bases). The starting material was CD4+ T cells sorted from blood, obtained at roughly week 49, from a patient treated with tofacitinib. The receptor was isolated from a human donor with alopecia areata. The chain's CDR3 is CASSIRTISTDTQYF. In DNA, the CDR3 is TGTGCCAGCAGCATCCGGACTATCAGCACAGATACGCAGTATTTT.